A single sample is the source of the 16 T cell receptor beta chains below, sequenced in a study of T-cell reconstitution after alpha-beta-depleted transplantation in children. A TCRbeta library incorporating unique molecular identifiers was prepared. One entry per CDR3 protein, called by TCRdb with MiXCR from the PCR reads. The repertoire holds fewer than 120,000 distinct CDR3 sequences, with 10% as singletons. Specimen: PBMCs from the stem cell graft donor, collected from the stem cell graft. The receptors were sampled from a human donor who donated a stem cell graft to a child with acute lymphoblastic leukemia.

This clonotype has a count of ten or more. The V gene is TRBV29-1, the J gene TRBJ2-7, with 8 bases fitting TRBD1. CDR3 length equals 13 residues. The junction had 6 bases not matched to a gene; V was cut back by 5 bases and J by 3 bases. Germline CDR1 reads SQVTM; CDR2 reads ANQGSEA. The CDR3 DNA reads TGCAGCGTTTCAGGGGGCAGTCGCTACGAGCAGTACTTC. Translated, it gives CSVSGGSRYEQYF.

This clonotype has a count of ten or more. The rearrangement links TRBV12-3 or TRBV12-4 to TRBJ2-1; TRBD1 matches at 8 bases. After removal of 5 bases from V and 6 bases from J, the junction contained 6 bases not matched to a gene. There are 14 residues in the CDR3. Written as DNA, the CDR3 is TGTGCCAGCAGTCGCCGACAGGGGACCAATGAGCAGTTCTTC. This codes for CASSRRQGTNEQFF.

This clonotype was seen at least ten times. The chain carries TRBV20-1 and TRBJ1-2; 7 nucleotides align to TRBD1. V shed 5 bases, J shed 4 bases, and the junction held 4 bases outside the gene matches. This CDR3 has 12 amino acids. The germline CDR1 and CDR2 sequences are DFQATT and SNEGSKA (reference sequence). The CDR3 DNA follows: TGCAGTGCTGAGACAGGGACCTATGGCTACACCTTC. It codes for CSAETGTYGYTF.

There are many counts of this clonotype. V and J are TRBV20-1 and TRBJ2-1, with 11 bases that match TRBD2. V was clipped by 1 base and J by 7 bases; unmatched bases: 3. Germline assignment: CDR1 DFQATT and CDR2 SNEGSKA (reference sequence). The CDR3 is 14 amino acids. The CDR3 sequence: CSARGSGRGNEQFF. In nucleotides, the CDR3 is TGCAGTGCTAGAGGTAGCGGGAGGGGTAATGAGCAGTTCTTC.

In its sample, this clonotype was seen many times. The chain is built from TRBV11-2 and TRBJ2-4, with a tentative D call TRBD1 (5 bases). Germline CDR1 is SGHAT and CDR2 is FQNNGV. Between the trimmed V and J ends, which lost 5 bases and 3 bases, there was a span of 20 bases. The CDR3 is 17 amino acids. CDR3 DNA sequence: TGTGCCAGCAGCGCATCAACGCCCCAGGGTAGCAAAAACATTCAGTACTTC. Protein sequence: CASSASTPQGSKNIQYF.

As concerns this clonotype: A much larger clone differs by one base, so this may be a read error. Written as DNA, the CDR3 is TGTGCCAGCAGCCGACAGGCTCTCGGGGAGCTGTTTTTT. Translating it yields CASSRQALGELFF. The V and J genes are TRBV14 and TRBJ2-2; TRBD1 might be the D (6 bases). Germline lookup yields CDR1 SGHDN and CDR2 FVKESK. The CDR3 is 13 residues long. V lost 4 bases to trimming and J lost 7 bases, with 10 bases between them.

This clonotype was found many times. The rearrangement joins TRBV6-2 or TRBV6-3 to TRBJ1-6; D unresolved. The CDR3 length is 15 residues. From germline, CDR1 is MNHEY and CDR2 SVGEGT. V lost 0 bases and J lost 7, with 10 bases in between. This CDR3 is CASSYSLQWNSPLHF. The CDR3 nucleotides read TGTGCCAGCAGTTACTCTCTGCAGTGGAATTCACCCCTCCACTTT.

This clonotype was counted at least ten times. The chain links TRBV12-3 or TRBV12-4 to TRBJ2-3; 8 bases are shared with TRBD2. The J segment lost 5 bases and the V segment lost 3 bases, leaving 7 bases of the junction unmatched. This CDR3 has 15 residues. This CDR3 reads CASSFPGGAEDTQYF. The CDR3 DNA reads TGTGCCAGCAGTTTCCCCGGGGGGGCAGAAGATACGCAGTATTTT.

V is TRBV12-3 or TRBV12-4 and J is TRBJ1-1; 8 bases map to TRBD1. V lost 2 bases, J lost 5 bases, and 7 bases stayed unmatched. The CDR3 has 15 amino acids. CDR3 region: CASSLLTGGLTEAFF. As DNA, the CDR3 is TGTGCCAGCAGTTTATTAACAGGGGGACTGACTGAAGCTTTCTTT.

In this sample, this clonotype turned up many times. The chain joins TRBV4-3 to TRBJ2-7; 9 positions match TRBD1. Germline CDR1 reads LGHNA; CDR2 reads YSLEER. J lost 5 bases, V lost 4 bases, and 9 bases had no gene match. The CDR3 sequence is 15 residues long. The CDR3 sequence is CASSPSRDRENEQYF. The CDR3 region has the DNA TGCGCCAGCAGCCCATCCCGGGACAGGGAAAACGAGCAGTACTTC.

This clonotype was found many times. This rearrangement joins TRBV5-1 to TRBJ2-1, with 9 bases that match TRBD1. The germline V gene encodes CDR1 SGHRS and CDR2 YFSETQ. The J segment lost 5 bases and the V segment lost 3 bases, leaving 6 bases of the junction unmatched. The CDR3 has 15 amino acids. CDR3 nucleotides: TGCGCCAGCAGCTCCACAGGGGGCGCCGACAATGAGCAGTTCTTC. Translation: CASSSTGGADNEQFF.

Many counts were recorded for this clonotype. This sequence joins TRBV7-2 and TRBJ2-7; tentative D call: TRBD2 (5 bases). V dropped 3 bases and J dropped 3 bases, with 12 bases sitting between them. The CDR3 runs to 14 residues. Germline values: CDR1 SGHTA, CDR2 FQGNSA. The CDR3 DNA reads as TGTGCCAGCAGCTTGGGGAGTTTAGTCTACGAGCAGTACTTC. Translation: CASSLGSLVYEQYF.

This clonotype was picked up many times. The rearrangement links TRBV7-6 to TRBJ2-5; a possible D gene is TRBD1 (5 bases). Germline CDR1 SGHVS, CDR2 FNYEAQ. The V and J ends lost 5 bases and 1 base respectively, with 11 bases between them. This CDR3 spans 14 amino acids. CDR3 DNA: TGTGCCAGCAGCAAACAGGTTACCCAAGAGACCCAGTACTTC. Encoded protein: CASSKQVTQETQYF. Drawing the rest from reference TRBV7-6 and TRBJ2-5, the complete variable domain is GAGVSQSPRYKVTKRGQDVALRCDPISGHVSLYWYRQALGQGPEFLTYFNYEAQQDKSGLPNDRFSAERPEGSISTLTIQRTEQRDSAMYRCASSKQVTQETQYFGPGTRLLVL.

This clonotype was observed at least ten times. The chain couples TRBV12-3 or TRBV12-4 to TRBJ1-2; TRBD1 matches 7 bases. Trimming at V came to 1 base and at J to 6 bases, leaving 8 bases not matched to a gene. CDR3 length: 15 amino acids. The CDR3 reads CASSLGGGGADGYTF. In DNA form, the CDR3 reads TGTGCCAGCAGTTTAGGTGGAGGGGGCGCGGATGGCTACACCTTC.

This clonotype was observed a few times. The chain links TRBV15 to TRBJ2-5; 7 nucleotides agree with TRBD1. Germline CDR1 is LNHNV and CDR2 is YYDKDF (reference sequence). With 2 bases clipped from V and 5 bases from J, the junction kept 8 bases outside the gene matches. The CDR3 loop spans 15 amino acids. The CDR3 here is CATSRQPGGGETQYF. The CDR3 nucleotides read TGTGCCACCAGCAGACAACCAGGGGGTGGGGAGACCCAGTACTTC.

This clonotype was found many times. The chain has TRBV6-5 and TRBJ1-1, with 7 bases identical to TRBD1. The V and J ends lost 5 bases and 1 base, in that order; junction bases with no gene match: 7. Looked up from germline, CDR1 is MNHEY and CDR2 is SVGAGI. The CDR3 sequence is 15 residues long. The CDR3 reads CASSIHRGTNTEAFF. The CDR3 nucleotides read TGTGCCAGCAGTATCCACAGGGGCACGAACACTGAAGCTTTCTTT.